These 17 T cell receptor beta chains were sequenced from one sample in a study of cytomegalovirus exposure and HLA in healthy donors. The PCR ran on 60 Vbeta and 13 Jbeta primers. The method was immunoSEQ multiplex PCR; TCRdb's version includes in-frame clones alone and lacks a portion of them. The table records 120,000 or so clones, about 81% of them present only once. Input material: PBMCs. These TCRs come from a man aged 35 to 55 in good health and CMV-seronegative.

This chain connects TRBV5-6 to TRBJ1-2; TRBD1 aligns across 10 bases. This CDR3 spans 15 amino acids. Germline V gene lookup returns CDR1 SGHDT and CDR2 YYEEEE. The trim removed 3 bases at V and 4 bases at J, leaving 6 bases unmatched. CDR3 protein: CASSSRTGGFYGYTF. For the CDR3, the DNA is TGTGCCAGCAGCTCCCGGACAGGGGGATTCTATGGCTACACCTTC.

The rearrangement joins TRBV29-1 to TRBJ2-3; 16 nucleotides line up with TRBD2. Germline loops: CDR1 SQVTM, CDR2 ANQGSEA. Unmatched junction bases numbered 9, after V lost 6 bases and J lost 6 bases. The CDR3 consists of 16 residues. The CDR3 nucleotides read TGCAGCGTCACCGGGACTAGCGGGAGGGCCACGGATACGCAGTATTTT. It encodes CSVTGTSGRATDTQYF.

The J gene is TRBJ1-2, the V gene TRBV9, with 7 bases matching TRBD1. CDR1 and CDR2 from the germline V gene are SGDLS and YYNGEE. This CDR3 has 16 amino acids. J was trimmed by 9 bases and V by 1 base; bases with no gene match: 15. As DNA, the CDR3 is TGTGCCAGCAGCGTATCTGTAGGGGGCATAGTCGGTAGCTACACCTTC. It translates to CASSVSVGGIVGSYTF.

The rearrangement uses TRBV18 and TRBJ2-7, with a weak D call TRBD1 (5 bases). In germline, CDR1 is KGHSH, CDR2 LQKENI. The V and J ends lost 6 bases and 1 base respectively, with 10 bases between them. There are 13 residues in the CDR3. The CDR3 nucleotides read TGTGCCAGCTCGCCTGACAGTTCCTACGAGCAGTACTTC. This codes for CASSPDSSYEQYF. The whole variable domain, filled in from reference TRBV18 and TRBJ2-7, reads NAGVMQNPRHLVRRRGQEARLRCSPMKGHSHVYWYRQLPEEGLKFMVYLQKENIIDESGMPKERFSAEFPKEGPSILRIQQVVRGDSAAYFCASSPDSSYEQYFGPGTRLTVT.

The V and J genes are TRBV27 and TRBJ2-7; the match to TRBD1 covers 12 bases. CDR3 length equals 14 residues. V trimming: 3 bases; J trimming: 4 bases; junction bases outside the gene matches: 1. Germline loops: CDR1 MNHEY, CDR2 SMNVEV (reference sequence). CDR3 in amino acids: CASSLGQGAYEQYF. The CDR3 bases are TGTGCCAGCAGTTTGGGACAGGGGGCATACGAGCAGTACTTC.

The rearrangement joins TRBV30 to TRBJ2-7, with TRBD2 identical over 11 bases. V shed 2 bases and J 3 bases; nucleotides not matched to a gene: 18. CDR1 is GTSNPN and CDR2 is SVGIG in the germline V gene (reference sequence). This CDR3 comprises 19 residues. CDR3 sequence (DNA): TGTGCCTGGAGTCAAGACGGGACTAGCGGTGACAGACGACTCTACGAGCAGTACTTC. Residues: CAWSQDGTSGDRRLYEQYF.

The chain joins TRBV10-3 to TRBJ1-2, with TRBD1 identical over 8 bases. CDR1 is ENHRY, CDR2 SYGVKD, per germline. The CDR3 spans 13 residues. V lost 3 bases and J lost 6; bases outside the gene matches: 3. CDR3 in amino acids: CAISDGTGDGYTF. CDR3 nucleotide sequence: TGTGCCATCAGTGATGGGACAGGTGATGGCTACACCTTC.

The chain combines TRBV18 with TRBJ2-7; 8 nucleotides align to TRBD1. The V gene's germline CDR1 is KGHSH and CDR2 LQKENI. The trim removed 2 bases at V and 4 bases at J, leaving 7 bases unmatched. The length of the CDR3 is 15 residues. The CDR3: CASSPRDRGIYEQYF. CDR3 DNA sequence: TGTGCCAGCTCACCAAGAGACAGGGGTATTTACGAGCAGTACTTC.

A few counts support this clone. The V call is TRBV30, the J call TRBJ2-1, with D possibly matching TRBD2 (5 bases). The CDR3 extends over 12 amino acids. The germline CDR1 and CDR2 sequences are GTSNPN and SVGIG (reference sequence). V gave up 2 bases and J gave up 7 bases, with 9 bases separating them. The CDR3 DNA reads as TGTGCCTGGAGTAGGACGGGGAATGAGCAGTTCTTC. This gives the protein CAWSRTGNEQFF.

V is TRBV10-3 and J is TRBJ1-6; 7 positions match TRBD1. CDR1 and CDR2 (germline): ENHRY, SYGVKD. The CDR3 has 14 residues. The ends lost 9 bases at V and 6 bases at J; junction bases unmatched: 8. The DNA for the CDR3 is TGTGCCATTCAGGGGGATAGTGGTAATTCACCCCTCCACTTT. Translating it yields CAIQGDSGNSPLHF.

The V and J genes are TRBV6-1 and TRBJ2-2; 8 bases agree with TRBD1. The J segment lost 6 bases and the V segment lost 5 bases, leaving 8 bases of the junction unmatched. The CDR3 covers 15 residues. Per germline, CDR1 MNHNS and CDR2 SASEGT. CDR3 loop: CASSQLGQVSGELFF. CDR3 nucleotides: TGTGCCAGCAGTCAGTTGGGACAGGTTTCCGGGGAGCTGTTTTTT.

V gene TRBV5-1 combines with J gene TRBJ2-1, with 7 bases aligning to TRBD2. This CDR3 region has 13 residues. Germline trimming cut 0 bases from V and 6 bases from J; bases unmatched to any gene: 0. CDR1 and CDR2 (germline): SGHRS, YFSETQ. CDR3 sequence (DNA): TGCGCCAGCAGCTTGGCGGGGGGCAATGAGCAGTTCTTC. Amino acid sequence: CASSLAGGNEQFF.

In this sample, this clone turned up once. This chain links TRBV18 with TRBJ2-6, with D unresolved. V lost 6 bases to trimming and J lost 0 bases, with 9 bases between them. The CDR3 loop spans 15 amino acids. Looked up from germline, CDR1 is KGHSH and CDR2 is LQKENI. The CDR3 DNA sequence: TGTGCCAGCTCTCCAAACTTCTCTGGGGCCAACGTCCTGACTTTC. It specifies CASSPNFSGANVLTF.

The chain links TRBV6-6 to TRBJ2-1, with 7 bases fitting TRBD1. The CDR3 is 14 residues long. Trimming took 6 bases from V and 5 from J; bases not matched to a gene: 7. CDR1 is MNHNY, CDR2 SVGAGI, per germline (reference sequence). CDR3 DNA: TGTGCCAGCAGCCCCTACGACAGGGACAATGAGCAGTTCTTC. This translates into CASSPYDRDNEQFF.

The gene calls are TRBV6-5 and TRBJ2-2, with 9 bases lining up with TRBD1. This CDR3 contains 16 residues. After removal of 4 bases from V and 6 bases from J, the junction contained 9 bases not matched to a gene. CDR1 is MNHEY, CDR2 SVGAGI, per germline. CDR3 sequence (DNA): TGTGCCAGCAGTTTCTTTAGACAGGGGGGGGCCGGGGAGCTGTTTTTT. It translates to CASSFFRQGGAGELFF.

The chain uses TRBV2 and TRBJ2-1, with 10 nucleotides matching TRBD2. The trim removed 6 bases at V and 7 bases at J, leaving 9 bases unmatched. The CDR3 consists of 15 residues. The germline V gene encodes CDR1 SNHLY and CDR2 FYNNEI. CDR3 loop: CASSVGSGGSNEQFF. CDR3 nucleotides: TGTGCCAGCAGCGTAGGTAGCGGGGGGTCGAATGAGCAGTTCTTC.

The chain combines TRBV7-2 with TRBJ2-1, with 13 nucleotides matching TRBD2. CDR1 and CDR2 from the germline V gene are SGHTA and FQGNSA. The CDR3 runs 18 residues. J was trimmed by 3 bases and V by 5 bases; bases with no gene match: 10. In DNA form, the CDR3 reads TGTGCCAGCAGCCCCGGACTAGCGGGGGCTACTGACTACAATGAGCAGTTCTTC. It codes for CASSPGLAGATDYNEQFF. Together with reference TRBV7-2 and TRBJ2-1, the CDR3 gives the full variable domain: GAGVSQSPSNKVTEKGKDVELRCDPISGHTALYWYRQSLGQGLEFLIYFQGNSAPDKSGLPSDRFSAERTGGSVSTLTIQRTQQEDSAVYLCASSPGLAGATDYNEQFFGPGTRLTVL.